One T cell receptor beta chain is described in this entry. Its antigen is unknown. This record belongs to a study of shared clonotypes between healthy human individuals. Study-wide findings and caveats: It was observed that roughly 5.1% of naive CD4 clonotypes were shared across several donors.

Produced via immunoSEQ multiplex PCR; TCRdb's table is partial and in-frame only. The repertoire holds under 850,000 clones, with 80% to 95% as singletons. Terminally differentiated effector memory CD45RA+ cells were left out of the naive CD8 fraction, which was CD45RO-negative and positively selected for CCR7. Germline CDR1 reads SEHNR; CDR2 reads FQNEAQ (reference sequence). CDR3 length: 19 amino acids. The V and J ends lost 4 bases and 1 base, in that order; junction bases with no gene match: 15. This clonotype originated in a man aged 25-45 years in good health. Material: naive CD8+ T cells sorted from blood. This chain uses TRBV7-9 with TRBJ2-2, with TRBD1 identical over 7 bases. The CDR3 region is CASSSSYQGGQKNTGELFF. As DNA, the CDR3 is TGTGCCAGCAGCTCTAGTTACCAAGGGGGACAGAAGAACACCGGGGAGCTGTTTTTT.